A selection of T cell receptor beta chains follows, all from one sample in a study of glioma-infiltrating T cells after dendritic cell vaccination. The method was immunoSEQ multiplex PCR; TCRdb's version includes in-frame clones alone and lacks a portion of them. The profile shows more than 95,000 clones, 90% of them singletons. Sample: blood, taken after dendritic cell vaccination. Receptors were obtained from a human donor with glioblastoma. The CDR3 runs from the conserved cysteine through the conserved F or W. The D gene is left open where the match is weak. Expanded clones get a size class; other rows say once, few or many, or leave the size out.

d_call	v_call	clone_size	j_call	cdr3_nt	cdr3_aa
TRBD2	TRBV30	NA	TRBJ2-3	TGTGCCTGGAGTCAAAAGGGACTAGCAACAGATACGCAGTATTTT	CAWSQKGLATDTQYF
TRBD1	TRBV5-1	NA	TRBJ2-3	TGCGCCAGCAGCTTCACAGGGGGCTGGACAGATACGCAGTATTTT	CASSFTGGWTDTQYF
NA	TRBV15	NA	TRBJ1-4	TGTGCCACCAGCACCCCGTCCGGTAATGAAAAACTGTTTTTT	CATSTPSGNEKLFF
NA	TRBV5-4	NA	TRBJ2-5	TGTGCCAGCAGCTTGGGGGTGGCCCCGGGGACCCAGTACTTC	CASSLGVAPGTQYF
TRBD1	TRBV7-2	once	TRBJ1-5	TGTGCCAGCAGCCGCGTCCCCGGGACAGGGAATCAGCCCCAGCATTTT	CASSRVPGTGNQPQHF
TRBD1	TRBV5-1	once	TRBJ2-1	TGCGCCAGCAGCTCATCGGGGACAGGCACGAATGAGCAGTTCTTC	CASSSSGTGTNEQFF
TRBD1	TRBV4-1	NA	TRBJ1-5	TGCGCCAGCAGCCAAGTGGGACAGGGGGTCAGTCAGCCCCAGCATTTT	CASSQVGQGVSQPQHF
NA	TRBV29-1	NA	TRBJ2-1	TGCAGCGTTGACTGGGCAGGAAGCTACAATGAGCAGTTCTTC	CSVDWAGSYNEQFF
TRBD2	TRBV5-4	NA	TRBJ2-5	TGTGCCAGCAGCTTGTTGGGGGGGGAAGAAGAGACCCAGTACTTC	CASSLLGGEEETQYF
TRBD2	TRBV5-6	NA	TRBJ2-1	TGTGCCAGCAGCTTGGTGATCGCGGGGGGGCTGTACAATGAGCAGTTCTTC	CASSLVIAGGLYNEQFF
TRBD1	TRBV7-8	NA	TRBJ2-7	TGTGCCAGCAGCTTAGGCCTTGTAGGGACAGGTAGTTCCGAGCAGTACTTC	CASSLGLVGTGSSEQYF
NA	TRBV4-1	NA	TRBJ2-7	TGCGCCAGCAGCCAAGATTATAAGAGGGTTTACTACGAGCAGTACTTC	CASSQDYKRVYYEQYF
NA	TRBV4-2	NA	TRBJ1-1	TGTGCCAGCAGCCAAGAAGGGGAGAACACTGAAGCTTTCTTT	CASSQEGENTEAFF
TRBD2	TRBV5-8	NA	TRBJ2-1	TGTGCCAGCAGCTCAGGACTAGCGGGAGCGAGTGAGCAGTTCTTC	CASSSGLAGASEQFF
NA	TRBV9	NA	TRBJ2-3	TGTGCCAGCAGCCCAGGGGTCCCCCCAGATACGCAGTATTTT	CASSPGVPPDTQYF
NA	TRBV6-5	NA	TRBJ2-5	TGTGCCAGCCGGGAACAGGGGAGGGAGACCCAGTACTTC	CASREQGRETQYF
NA	TRBV9	NA	TRBJ1-4	TGTGCCAGCAGCGAGCAGGGGATAATAACTAATGAAAAACTGTTTTTT	CASSEQGIITNEKLFF
TRBD2	TRBV12-5	NA	TRBJ2-3	TGTGCTAGCACCCGGACTAGCGGCACAGATACGCAGTATTTT	CASTRTSGTDTQYF
NA	TRBV2	NA	TRBJ1-5	TGTGCCAGCAGGGCGAGACGGGGGAATCAGCCCCAGCATTTT	CASRARRGNQPQHF
TRBD2	TRBV9	NA	TRBJ2-7	TGTGCCAGCAGCCCCTACGGACTAGCGGGATCGGGCGAGCAGTACTTC	CASSPYGLAGSGEQYF
TRBD2	TRBV7-9	NA	TRBJ2-1	TGTGCCAGCAGCGCTAGCGGGAGCAAAGATGAGCAGTTCTTC	CASSASGSKDEQFF
NA	TRBV6-6	NA	TRBJ1-3	TGTGCCAGCAGTTCCTCCGGGACAACCGGAAACACCATATATTTT	CASSSSGTTGNTIYF
TRBD1	TRBV6-6	NA	TRBJ1-2	TGTGCCAGCAGTCTACAGGGGACAGGCTACACCTTC	CASSLQGTGYTF
NA	TRBV5-1	NA	TRBJ2-2	TGCGCCAGCAGCTTACAGAAGAACACCGGGGAGCTGTTTTTT	CASSLQKNTGELFF
TRBD2	TRBV2	NA	TRBJ2-1	TGTGCCAGCAAGCGGGAGGGCCGTGATGAGCAGTTCTTC	CASKREGRDEQFF
TRBD1	TRBV6-1	NA	TRBJ2-1	TGTGCCAGCAGTCCCCCGGACAGGGTTGAGTTCTTC	CASSPPDRVEFF
NA	TRBV29-1	NA	TRBJ1-2	TGCAGCGTACTCAGGGGATTAGGGTATGGCTACACCTTC	CSVLRGLGYGYTF
TRBD1	TRBV5-1	NA	TRBJ1-6	TGCGCCAGCAGAGATGCCGGGACAGGCTACAATTCACCCCTCCACTTT	CASRDAGTGYNSPLHF
NA	TRBV29-1	NA	TRBJ2-3	TGCAGCGTTGATGACAGAGAGACGGGCACAGATACGCAGTATTTT	CSVDDRETGTDTQYF
TRBD2	TRBV7-6	NA	TRBJ2-7	TGTGCCAGCAGCCGCGCGGCGGGGATTAGCGGGTCCTCCTACGAGCAGTACTTC	CASSRAAGISGSSYEQYF
TRBD1	TRBV25-1	NA	TRBJ1-6	TGTGCCAGCAGTGATCCCCGGACAGGGTTAAATTCCCCCCTCCACTTT	CASSDPRTGLNSPLHF
TRBD2	TRBV5-1	NA	TRBJ2-3	TGCGCCAGCAGGTCAGGACTAGCGGGGAGCACAGATACGCAGTATTTT	CASRSGLAGSTDTQYF
NA	TRBV2	NA	TRBJ1-1	TGTGCCCTATGTCAGAGGGAAGACACTGAAGCTTTCTTT	CALCQREDTEAFF
NA	TRBV5-6	NA	TRBJ2-3	TGTGCCAGCAGCTTTATCGGGGATACGCAGTATTTT	CASSFIGDTQYF
NA	TRBV6-1	NA	TRBJ2-3	TGTGCCAGCAGCAGGGATCCTGCAGATACGCAGTATTTT	CASSRDPADTQYF
TRBD1	TRBV9	NA	TRBJ2-2	TGTGCCAGCAGCGTTTCCGGGACAGGGGTTCTTACCACCGGGGAGCTGTTTTTT	CASSVSGTGVLTTGELFF
TRBD1	TRBV7-8	NA	TRBJ2-7	TGTGCCAGCAGCGCCGGACAGGGGTCTTCCTACGAGCAGTACTTC	CASSAGQGSSYEQYF
NA	TRBV5-4	NA	TRBJ1-2	TGTGCCAGCAGCTTGGGCAGGACTAACTATGGCTACACCTTC	CASSLGRTNYGYTF
NA	TRBV28	NA	TRBJ1-1	TGTGCCAGCAGTTTCCTACAGGGTATGGCTGAAGCTTTCTTT	CASSFLQGMAEAFF
NA	TRBV5-1	NA	TRBJ2-7	TGCGCCAGCAGCTTGGCCGGAGGCGGCTCCTACGAGCAGTACTTC	CASSLAGGGSYEQYF
TRBD1	TRBV5-4	NA	TRBJ1-3	TGTGCCAGCAGCCCGGACAGGGGGTCTGGAAACACCATATATTTT	CASSPDRGSGNTIYF